Included here is one T cell receptor beta chain sequence, with context. Its target is unknown. This table comes from immunoSEQ multiplex PCR, and its TCRdb copy is limited to in-frame clones, with some not included. Among some 1.1 million clones listed, roughly 80% were seen once. This sample was included in a study of shared clonotypes between healthy human individuals. Findings and limits, study-wide: Clonotype sharing among donors was thought likely to change with sequencing depth. Of the naive CD4 clonotypes, roughly 5.2% were shared across several donors. On the whole, naive subsets had larger estimated richness than memory subsets had. Rarefaction gave evidence that sorted-subset sequencing remained incomplete despite large depth.

Per germline, CDR1 SGHAT and CDR2 FQNNGV. With 1 base removed from V and 7 bases from J, the gap between germline ends came to 10 bases. CDR3 size: 13 residues. The V and J genes are TRBV11-2 and TRBJ2-5; D gene uncertain. What was sequenced was memory CD4+ T cells from PBMCs. Regarding subset: CD45RA-negative fraction. This receptor was obtained from a man younger than 35 in good health. Some clones in this sample may be carry-over from other donors' samples. CDR3 DNA: TGTGCCAGCAGCTTAGTACAAGGTGGGACCCAGTACTTC. Protein sequence: CASSLVQGGTQYF.